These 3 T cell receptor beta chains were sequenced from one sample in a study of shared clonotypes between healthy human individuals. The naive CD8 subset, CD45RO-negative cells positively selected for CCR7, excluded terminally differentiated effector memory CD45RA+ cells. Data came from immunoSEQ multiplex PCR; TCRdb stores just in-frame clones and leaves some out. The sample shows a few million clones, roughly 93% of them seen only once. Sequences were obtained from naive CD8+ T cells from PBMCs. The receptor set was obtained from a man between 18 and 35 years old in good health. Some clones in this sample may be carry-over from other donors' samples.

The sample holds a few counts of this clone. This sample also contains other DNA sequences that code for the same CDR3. CDR3 DNA: TGTGCCAGCAGCTTCACGCTGAACACTGAAGCTTTCTTT. Residues: CASSFTLNTEAFF. The chain links TRBV5-6 to TRBJ1-1; D unclear. The CDR3 extends over 13 amino acids. V shed 2 bases and J shed 0 bases, with 5 bases lying between them. From germline, CDR1 is SGHDT and CDR2 YYEEEE.

The CDR3 reads CASTPLGGRSSYNEQFF. The CDR3 DNA is TGCGCCAGCACCCCCCTCGGAGGTCGGAGCTCCTACAATGAGCAGTTCTTC. V is TRBV5-1 and J is TRBJ2-1; D is possibly TRBD2 (5 bases). V shed 6 bases and J shed 0 bases, with 19 bases lying between them. CDR1 and CDR2 from the germline V gene are SGHRS and YFSETQ. The CDR3 covers 17 residues.

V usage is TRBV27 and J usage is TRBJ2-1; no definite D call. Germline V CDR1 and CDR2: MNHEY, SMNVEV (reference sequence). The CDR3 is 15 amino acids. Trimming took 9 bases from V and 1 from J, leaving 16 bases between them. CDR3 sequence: CASQNWVASYNEQFF. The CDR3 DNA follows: TGTGCCAGTCAGAACTGGGTAGCTTCCTACAATGAGCAGTTCTTC.